This is a list of T cell receptor beta chains from one sample in a study of blood T cell repertoires in COVID-19. The data were produced by immunoSEQ multiplex PCR, yet TCRdb's version contains in-frame clones alone and is incomplete. The sample yields hundreds of thousands of clones, about 89% seen once. Sequenced material: peripheral blood. The receptors come from a man aged 55-75 years who had recovered from COVID-19. Both conserved end residues are part of each CDR3. The D gene is left open where the match is weak. Clone size is not always given. Where it is, it says once, few, many or a class for expanded clones.

CDR3 protein | CDR3 DNA | J gene | D gene | clone size | V gene
CASSEYSTDTQYF | TGTGCCAGCAGTGAGTACTCCACAGATACGCAGTATTTT | TRBJ2-3 | NA | NA | TRBV6-1
CASSPQLNTEAFF | TGTGCCAGCAGCCCCCAGTTAAACACTGAAGCTTTCTTT | TRBJ1-1 | NA | few | TRBV11-3
CSVRSKHEQYF | TGCAGCGTGCGGTCGAAGCACGAGCAGTACTTC | TRBJ2-7 | NA | NA | TRBV29-1
CASSAYTSFSGYTF | TGTGCCAGTAGTGCCTATACGTCCTTCTCTGGCTACACCTTC | TRBJ1-2 | NA | NA | TRBV19
CTSSRSGTPTYEQYF | TGCACCAGCAGCCGGTCCGGGACACCGACCTACGAGCAGTACTTC | TRBJ2-7 | NA | NA | TRBV1
CASSLGKQGLSYEQYF | TGTGCCAGCAGTTTAGGTAAGCAGGGCTTATCCTACGAGCAGTACTTC | TRBJ2-7 | NA | NA | TRBV28
CASSRTGVGTEAFF | TGTGCCAGCAGTAGAACAGGGGTGGGAACTGAAGCTTTCTTT | TRBJ1-1 | TRBD1 | NA | TRBV27
CSVKDRGPNTEAFF | TGCAGCGTAAAAGACAGGGGCCCGAACACTGAAGCTTTCTTT | TRBJ1-1 | TRBD1 | NA | TRBV29-1
CSASPPGGHTEAFF | TGCAGTGCTAGTCCGCCAGGGGGACACACTGAAGCTTTCTTT | TRBJ1-1 | TRBD1 | once | TRBV20-1
CASTPWAGQVQFF | TGTGCCAGCACCCCCTGGGCGGGACAGGTACAGTTCTTC | TRBJ2-1 | TRBD1 | NA | TRBV25-1
CASSMTPIYNSPLHF | TGTGCCAGCAGCATGACACCAATCTATAATTCACCCCTCCACTTT | TRBJ1-6 | NA | NA | TRBV5-6
CASSRGLAGNNEQFF | TGCGCCAGCAGCAGGGGACTAGCGGGAAACAATGAGCAGTTCTTC | TRBJ2-1 | TRBD2 | NA | TRBV5-1
CASSPTSGKGLTGELFF | TGTGCCAGCTCCCCGACTAGCGGGAAGGGCCTCACCGGGGAGCTGTTTTTT | TRBJ2-2 | TRBD2 | NA | TRBV18
CASSRPTSTTPGELFF | TGTGCCAGCAGCCGCCCTACTAGCACCACCCCCGGGGAGCTGTTTTTT | TRBJ2-2 | NA | few | TRBV7-9
CASSQASRGQGSYEQYF | TGCGCCAGCAGCCAAGCCTCTAGGGGACAGGGTTCTTACGAGCAGTACTTC | TRBJ2-7 | TRBD1 | NA | TRBV4-1
CASSFRGVTGEQYF | TGTGCCAGCAGCTTTCGGGGGGTAACGGGAGAGCAGTACTTC | TRBJ2-7 | TRBD2 | NA | TRBV6-5
CASSPQGADTQYF | TGTGCCAGCAGCCCACAGGGCGCAGATACGCAGTATTTT | TRBJ2-3 | NA | NA | TRBV6-4
CATSDRTSGRPSTDTQYF | TGTGCCACCAGTGACAGGACTAGCGGGAGACCTAGCACAGATACGCAGTATTTT | TRBJ2-3 | TRBD2 | NA | TRBV24-1
CASSIVPGGPGEQYF | TGTGCCAGCAGTATAGTTCCGGGAGGGCCGGGCGAGCAGTACTTC | TRBJ2-7 | TRBD2 | NA | TRBV2
CATKQDRLGGYTF | TGTGCCACTAAACAGGATCGGCTTGGTGGCTACACCTTC | TRBJ1-2 | NA | NA | TRBV24-1
CASSRPGLAGGPGEQYF | TGTGCCAGCAGTAGACCGGGACTAGCGGGAGGGCCAGGGGAGCAGTACTTC | TRBJ2-7 | TRBD2 | NA | TRBV28
CASSLYTGTSGRANEQYF | TGTGCCAGCAGTTTATACACCGGGACTAGCGGGAGGGCCAACGAGCAGTACTTC | TRBJ2-7 | TRBD2 | NA | TRBV27
CSVETLRGDTQYF | TGCAGCGTTGAGACTCTTAGGGGGGATACGCAGTATTTT | TRBJ2-3 | NA | NA | TRBV29-1
CASSSTGGSYNEQFF | TGTGCCAGCAGTTCCACAGGGGGGTCCTACAATGAGCAGTTCTTC | TRBJ2-1 | TRBD1 | NA | TRBV27
CATSSQREITDTQYF | TGTGCCACTTCGTCCCAGCGGGAGATCACAGATACGCAGTATTTT | TRBJ2-3 | TRBD2 | NA | TRBV28
CASSFTGAGDTIYF | TGCGCCAGCAGCTTTACAGGGGCAGGGGACACCATATATTTT | TRBJ1-3 | TRBD1 | NA | TRBV5-1
CASNGLAANTGELFF | TGTGCCAGTAACGGGCTAGCGGCGAACACCGGGGAGCTGTTTTTT | TRBJ2-2 | TRBD2 | NA | TRBV19
CASSQTGARGLYEQYF | TGTGCCAGCAGCCAAACCGGAGCCAGGGGGCTATACGAGCAGTACTTC | TRBJ2-7 | TRBD1 | NA | TRBV14
CASSSEPQGSMAQYF | TGTGCCAGCAGCTCCGAACCACAGGGGTCAATGGCCCAGTACTTC | TRBJ2-5 | TRBD1 | NA | TRBV7-2
CASSQDPLTSGIYNEQFF | TGTGCCAGCAGCCAAGATCCGCTGACTAGCGGGATTTACAATGAGCAGTTCTTC | TRBJ2-1 | TRBD2 | NA | TRBV3-1/TRBV3-2
CASRPDTGGRETQYF | TGTGCCAGCAGGCCAGACACAGGGGGCCGAGAGACCCAGTACTTC | TRBJ2-5 | TRBD1 | NA | TRBV7-2
CSVSGITNYGYTF | TGCAGCGTTAGCGGTATCACTAACTATGGCTACACCTTC | TRBJ1-2 | NA | few | TRBV29-1
CASSSTGGRSEAFF | TGTGCCAGCAGCAGCACAGGGGGACGAAGTGAAGCTTTCTTT | TRBJ1-1 | TRBD1 | NA | TRBV9
CSASAQGSSGNTIYF | TGCAGTGCTAGTGCACAGGGGAGCTCTGGAAACACCATATATTTT | TRBJ1-3 | TRBD1 | NA | TRBV20-1
CASSQEWGSPYSPLHF | TGTGCCAGCAGCCAAGAATGGGGCAGCCCGTATTCACCCCTCCACTTT | TRBJ1-6 | NA | NA | TRBV3-1/TRBV3-2
CASSVQENNRAGEKLFF | TGTGCCAGCAGCGTACAAGAGAATAATAGAGCGGGGGAAAAACTGTTTTTT | TRBJ1-4 | NA | NA | TRBV9
CASSFRFRLEQGASGSPLHF | TGTGCCAGCAGTTTTCGATTCAGGCTCGAACAGGGGGCGAGTGGTTCACCCCTCCACTTT | TRBJ1-6 | TRBD1 | NA | TRBV27
CASRPHGSGSLGDTQYF | TGTGCCAGCAGACCTCACGGAAGCGGGTCCCTCGGAGATACGCAGTATTTT | TRBJ2-3 | NA | NA | TRBV3-1/TRBV3-2
CASSGLTRNQPQHF | TGTGCCAGCAGCGGACTAACTCGCAATCAGCCCCAGCATTTT | TRBJ1-5 | NA | NA | TRBV6-2/TRBV6-3
CASSRTETNYEQYF | TGTGCCAGCAGCCGTACTGAAACTAACTACGAGCAGTACTTC | TRBJ2-7 | NA | NA | TRBV7-2
CASGLADNKVVFF | TGTGCTAGTGGTTTAGCTGACAATAAGGTAGTTTTCTTT | TRBJ1-1 | NA | NA | TRBV12-5